The clone carrying this T cell receptor (beta chain) was seen once. Its matching antigen is unknown. Thawed PBMCs were FACS-sorted into unstimulated CD4+CD25+CD127- regulatory T cells, CD4+CD25- non-regulatory cells, CD4 and CD8 cells. Trimming removed 1 base at V and 2 bases at J, with 6 bases between. The CDR3 covers 13 residues. From germline, CDR1 is SGHRS and CDR2 YFSETQ. This entry is derived from a study of Tregs in tolerant kidney transplant recipients. Study observations and caveats: Tolerant patients' donor-specific Tregs expanded beyond overall Tregs, suggesting antigen-driven growth.

Some clones are missing from TCRdb's copy, which holds only in-frame ones; the method was immunoSEQ multiplex PCR. The repertoire holds over 50,000 clones, with 70% to 90% as singletons. This clonotype originated in a human donor who received a combined kidney and bone marrow transplant. V usage is TRBV5-1 and J usage is TRBJ1-2; D not resolved. Here the sequenced sample was Tregs from blood, taken before the transplant. Here the CDR3 reads CASSLPENYGYTF. The DNA of the CDR3 is TGCGCCAGCAGCTTGCCAGAGAACTATGGCTACACCTTC.